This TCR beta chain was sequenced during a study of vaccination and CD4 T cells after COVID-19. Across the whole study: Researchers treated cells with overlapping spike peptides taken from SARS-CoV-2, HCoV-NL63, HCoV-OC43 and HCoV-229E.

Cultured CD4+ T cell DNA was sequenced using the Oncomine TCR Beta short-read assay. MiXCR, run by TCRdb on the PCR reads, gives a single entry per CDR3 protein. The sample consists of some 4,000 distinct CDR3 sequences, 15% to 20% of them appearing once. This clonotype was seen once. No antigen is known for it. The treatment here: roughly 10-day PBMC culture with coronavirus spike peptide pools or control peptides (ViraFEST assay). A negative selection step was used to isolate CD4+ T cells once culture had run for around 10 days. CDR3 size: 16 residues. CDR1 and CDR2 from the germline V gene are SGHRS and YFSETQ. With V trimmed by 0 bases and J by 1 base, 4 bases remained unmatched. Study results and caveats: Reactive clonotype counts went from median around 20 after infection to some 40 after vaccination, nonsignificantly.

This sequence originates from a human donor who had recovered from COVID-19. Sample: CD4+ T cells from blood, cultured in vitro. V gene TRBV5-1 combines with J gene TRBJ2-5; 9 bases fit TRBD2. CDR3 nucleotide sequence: TGCGCCAGCAGCTTGGCCCTAGCGGGGAGCCAAGAGACCCAGTACTTC. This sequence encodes CASSLALAGSQETQYF.